This entry is about one T cell receptor beta chain. Its antigen is not yet known. No base quality information exists; no much larger clone differs at one position. For TCR Vbeta sequencing, memory CD4+ T cells were sorted ex vivo from the peripheral blood of narcolepsy patients and healthy controls. In the germline V gene, CDR1 corresponds to SNHLY and CDR2 to FYNNEI. CDR3 length: 14 amino acids, cysteine to phenylalanine. Only the CDR3 DNA is retained, 42 bases long and in frame from the first base. V drops 7 bases and J drops 2 bases, leaving 15 bases in between. Library prep was done by the immunoSEQ multiplex PCR assay. TCRdb's version of the immuneACCESS table is confined to in-frame rearrangements and falls short of the full clone set. An unresolved V gene accounts for under half of the shortfall where checked; the remainder is of unknown origin. This sample has fewer than 15,000 clones in its table, and approximately 91% of those were observed once. Jointly, the top ten make up approximately 1.7% of the sample.

The data derive from a study of T cells in narcolepsy (dated 2018 in TCRdb). Regarding the complete study: Patients with narcolepsy type 1 or type 2 (NT1, NT2) and healthy control donors were enrolled in the study. To look for autoreactive T cells in narcolepsy patients that target self-antigens of hypocretin neurons (hypocretin, TRIB2), the study used TCR Vbeta sequencing to follow clonotypes in blood and CSF. Points the paper makes about the study in general: In plots comparing CSF and blood CD4+ T cell clonotypes from the same patient, HCRT-specific and TRIB2-specific autoreactive clonotypes were highlighted. Numbers of sequenced blood memory CD4+ clonotypes were comparable, with averages of some 40,000 in patients and more than 30,000 in controls. Some blood memory CD4+ repertoires from patients and controls contained no sequences matching autoreactive T cell clones. Autoreactive clonotypes were reported to be detected serially in the blood of the same patients and of different patients, but not in the blood of healthy controls.

Rearrangement joined TRBV2 to TRBJ2-7; TRBD2 is possibly the D segment (5 matching bases). The clonotype originates from a human donor with narcolepsy. Sequenced input: CD45RA- memory CD4+ T cells from PBMCs. The sample's cell subset or site label is to be understood as: memory T cells sorted ex vivo from peripheral blood. The CDR3 protein sequence reads: CASKPGVMTYEQYF. The nucleotide sequence is given as TGTGCCAGCAAGCCCGGGGTAATGACCTACGAGCAGTACTTC.